The rows below give T cell receptor beta chains drawn from one sample of a study of T cell responses to AZD1222 COVID-19 vaccine. The assay was immunoSEQ multiplex PCR, and TCRdb's table has in-frame clones only and misses some. The table lists tens of thousands of clones, approximately 92% of them singletons, with roughly 4.5% in the top ten. Sequencing was performed on peripheral blood, taken 28 days after the second AZD1222 dose. These TCRs come from an adult who received the AZD1222 COVID-19 vaccine. Each CDR3 is given with its conserved first and last residue. A D gene is named only where the DNA matches it firmly. Size is omitted from some rows. Given values are once, few, many or a class for expanded clones.

J: TRBJ1-1; size: once; V: TRBV30; D: .; DNA: TGTGCCTGGAGTGTTCTCACGAACACTGAAGCTTTCTTT; CDR3: CAWSVLTNTEAFF
J: TRBJ1-1; size: .; V: TRBV7-2; D: .; DNA: TGTGCCAGCAGCTTAATCGTGAACACTGAAGCTTTCTTT; CDR3: CASSLIVNTEAFF
J: TRBJ2-7; size: .; V: TRBV7-2; D: TRBD2; DNA: TGTGCCAGCAGCCGGACTAGCGGGAGGAGGCCAGCCGAGCAGTACTTC; CDR3: CASSRTSGRRPAEQYF
J: TRBJ2-1; size: .; V: TRBV23-1; D: .; DNA: TGCGCCAGCAGTCAATGGGAGGGGGCCCGCAAGATAGCGTCCAGCTCCTACAATGAGCAGTTCTTC; CDR3: CASSQWEGARKIASSSYNEQFF
J: TRBJ1-1; size: .; V: TRBV29-1; D: .; DNA: TGCAGCGTTGAACGTCGCGGGGACACCTCTGATGAAGCTTTCTTT; CDR3: CSVERRGDTSDEAFF
J: TRBJ1-4; size: .; V: TRBV4-2; D: .; DNA: TGTGCCAGCAGCCAAGGGGGGCTAGGGGCAGCTAGCGGTGAAAAACTGTTTTTT; CDR3: CASSQGGLGAASGEKLFF
J: TRBJ1-2; size: .; V: TRBV11-2; D: .; DNA: TGTGCCAGCAAGAACGGATTGGGCTACACCTTC; CDR3: CASKNGLGYTF
J: TRBJ1-5; size: .; V: TRBV5-1; D: .; DNA: TGCGCCAGCAGCTTGGCAGGGGAGAATCAGCCCCAGCATTTT; CDR3: CASSLAGENQPQHF
J: TRBJ2-2; size: .; V: TRBV7-6; D: TRBD1; DNA: TGTGCCAGCAGCCTGGCCGGGACAGAGAACACCGGGGAGCTGTTTTTT; CDR3: CASSLAGTENTGELFF
J: TRBJ1-3; size: few; V: TRBV5-6; D: .; DNA: TGTGCCAGCAGCTTGTTTCTTGGGCAGACTGGAAACACCATATATTTT; CDR3: CASSLFLGQTGNTIYF
J: TRBJ1-2; size: .; V: TRBV28; D: TRBD1; DNA: TGTGCCAGCAGTTTAATTACAGGGGTATTCTATGGCTACACCTTC; CDR3: CASSLITGVFYGYTF
J: TRBJ2-7; size: .; V: TRBV19; D: TRBD1; DNA: TGTGCCAGTAGCCGGGACAGGGACTCCTACGAGCAGTACTTC; CDR3: CASSRDRDSYEQYF
J: TRBJ2-7; size: .; V: TRBV5-1; D: TRBD1; DNA: TGCGCCAGCAGTGGCGGACAGGCCTACTCCTCCTACGAGCAGTACTTC; CDR3: CASSGGQAYSSYEQYF
J: TRBJ1-3; size: .; V: TRBV7-2; D: .; DNA: TGTGCCAGCAGCTTAGCGCTGGGGACCCTCGGCGACACCATATATTTT; CDR3: CASSLALGTLGDTIYF
J: TRBJ2-3; size: .; V: TRBV12-3/TRBV12-4; D: .; DNA: TGTGCCAGCAGAAGGGCCCTTCTGGATACGCAGTATTTT; CDR3: CASRRALLDTQYF
J: TRBJ2-3; size: .; V: TRBV11-3; D: .; DNA: TGTGCCAGCAGCTTAGTACAGGATACGCAGTATTTT; CDR3: CASSLVQDTQYF
J: TRBJ1-1; size: .; V: TRBV6-5; D: .; DNA: TGTGCCAGCAGAGAGCCCGGGACGGGGAACACTGAAGCTTTCTTT; CDR3: CASREPGTGNTEAFF
J: TRBJ2-2; size: .; V: TRBV19; D: TRBD1; DNA: TGTGCCAGTAGGGCAAGGGACAGGGGTTACACCGGGGAGCTGTTTTTT; CDR3: CASRARDRGYTGELFF
J: TRBJ1-6; size: few; V: TRBV10-3; D: .; DNA: TGTGCCATCAGTGAGGCCGGGAGCCCTGGGGTCCTCTCCTATAATTCACCCCTCCACTTT; CDR3: CAISEAGSPGVLSYNSPLHF
J: TRBJ2-7; size: once; V: TRBV21-1; D: .; DNA: TGTGCCAGCAGCAAAGCGCTTTCAGGGACAAATCCCTGCGAGCAGTACTTC; CDR3: CASSKALSGTNPCEQYF
J: TRBJ1-3; size: .; V: TRBV5-1; D: .; DNA: TGCGCCAGCAGCTTGGTATCTCCAGGGACCGCTGGAAACACCATATATTTT; CDR3: CASSLVSPGTAGNTIYF
J: TRBJ1-5; size: .; V: TRBV7-9; D: .; DNA: TGTGCCAGCGCCAAAGGAACGGATCTCAATCAGCCCCAGCATTTT; CDR3: CASAKGTDLNQPQHF
J: TRBJ2-3; size: .; V: TRBV11-2; D: .; DNA: TGTGCCAGCAGCTTAGACCCCAGTAGTAGAGATACGCAGTATTTT; CDR3: CASSLDPSSRDTQYF
J: TRBJ1-1; size: once; V: TRBV12-3/TRBV12-4; D: .; DNA: TGTGCCAGCAGTCCCCGGCCTCTCACTGAAGCTTTCTTT; CDR3: CASSPRPLTEAFF
J: TRBJ2-7; size: once; V: TRBV23-1; D: .; DNA: TGCGCCAGCAGCCGAAGAGACAGAACCTCCTACGAGCAGTACTTC; CDR3: CASSRRDRTSYEQYF